The TCR beta chain described here comes from a study of OX40 agonist ivuxolimab in advanced cancers. Overall study context: The diagnoses of dose-escalation patients were hepatocellular carcinoma, melanoma, renal cell or head and neck cancer.

Cycle 7 day 1, cycle 4 day 1, and baseline were the timepoints at which blood was sampled. V was pared by 4 bases and J by 6 bases, with 8 bases of the junction left unmatched. Germline V gene lookup returns CDR1 WNHNN and CDR2 SYGVQD (reference sequence). The CDR3 is 16 residues long. Clones were sequenced by immunoSEQ multiplex PCR, and TCRdb holds only the in-frame ones, with some missing. This sample has 65,000 or so clones, with 86% found just once. The sequence was collected from an adult with an advanced solid tumor such as melanoma, head and neck, liver or kidney cancer. The sample consisted of CD4+ or CD8+ T cells sorted from blood, taken in a trial of the OX40 agonist ivuxolimab. The V gene is TRBV10-1, the J gene TRBJ2-2, with 10 bases fitting TRBD1. The CDR3 DNA sequence: TGCGCCAGCAGTGTTTCGGACAGGGGGTATCCCGGGGAGCTGTTTTTT. Its protein is CASSVSDRGYPGELFF.